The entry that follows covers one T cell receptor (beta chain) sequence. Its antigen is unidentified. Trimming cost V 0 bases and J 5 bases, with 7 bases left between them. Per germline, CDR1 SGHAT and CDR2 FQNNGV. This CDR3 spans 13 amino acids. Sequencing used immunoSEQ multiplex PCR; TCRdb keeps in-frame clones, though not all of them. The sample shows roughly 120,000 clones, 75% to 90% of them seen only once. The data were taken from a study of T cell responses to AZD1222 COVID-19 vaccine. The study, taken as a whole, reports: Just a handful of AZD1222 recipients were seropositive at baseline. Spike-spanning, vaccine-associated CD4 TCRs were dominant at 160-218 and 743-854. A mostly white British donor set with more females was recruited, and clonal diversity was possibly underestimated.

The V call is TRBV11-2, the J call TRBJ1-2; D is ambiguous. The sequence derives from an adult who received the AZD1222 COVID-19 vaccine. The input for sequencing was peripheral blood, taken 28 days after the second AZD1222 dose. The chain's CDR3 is CASSLDTSYGYTF. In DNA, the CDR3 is TGTGCCAGCAGCTTAGATACGTCGTATGGCTACACCTTC.